The clone carrying this T cell receptor beta chain was found a few times. The entry originates in a study of patients and donors after allogeneic stem cell transplantation. CDR1 SGHRS and CDR2 YFSETQ come from the germline V gene. Trimming removed 4 bases from V and 2 bases from J; junction bases left unmatched: 4. CDR3 length equals 17 residues. TCRdb ran MiXCR on the RT-PCR reads and lists one entry per CDR3 protein. The table lists about 960,000 distinct CDR3 sequences, approximately 19% of them singletons. This sequence originates from a human donor who was either an allogeneic HSCT recipient or a stem cell or donor lymphocyte infusion donor (not recorded which). It is not recorded whose cells these are; they may come from a transplant donor. V is TRBV5-1 and J is TRBJ2-1; TRBD2 matches at 15 bases. Material for sequencing was blood, either unsorted or a sorted T cell fraction (not recorded which). The CDR3 region is CASSPRTSGGAYNEQFF. The CDR3 DNA follows: TGCGCCAGCAGCCCCCGGACTAGCGGGGGGGCCTACAATGAGCAGTTCTTC.